This record concerns one TCR beta chain sequence. Its antigen is not known. Germline values: CDR1 SGHRS, CDR2 YFSETQ. The CDR3 runs to 15 residues. The germline V and J ends were trimmed by 5 bases and 1 base, with 10 bases remaining between them. Assay used: immunoSEQ multiplex PCR; TCRdb lists only in-frame clones, some missing. The repertoire has 14,000 to 15,000 clones, about 90% of them found once; the top ten carry roughly 25%. It was autoimmune disease history or systemic immunosuppression that excluded patients. This entry is derived from a study of OX40 agonist ivuxolimab in advanced cancers. Overall study context: Patients assigned to dose escalation were diagnosed with hepatocellular carcinoma, melanoma, renal cell or head and neck cancer. A history of anti-PD-1, anti-PD-L1 or anti-CTLA-4 therapy was acceptable, and approximately 40% had some.

Findings and caveats of the study: Not determined was the antigen specificity of the expanded peripheral T cells.

The V and J genes are TRBV5-1 and TRBJ2-6; no clear D. The sample here was CD4+ or CD8+ T cells sorted from blood, taken in a trial of the OX40 agonist ivuxolimab. The receptor's source is an adult with an advanced solid tumor such as melanoma, head and neck, liver or kidney cancer. The CDR3 protein is CASRKTESGANVLTF. CDR3 nucleotides: TGCGCCAGCAGAAAAACAGAATCTGGGGCCAACGTCCTGACTTTC.